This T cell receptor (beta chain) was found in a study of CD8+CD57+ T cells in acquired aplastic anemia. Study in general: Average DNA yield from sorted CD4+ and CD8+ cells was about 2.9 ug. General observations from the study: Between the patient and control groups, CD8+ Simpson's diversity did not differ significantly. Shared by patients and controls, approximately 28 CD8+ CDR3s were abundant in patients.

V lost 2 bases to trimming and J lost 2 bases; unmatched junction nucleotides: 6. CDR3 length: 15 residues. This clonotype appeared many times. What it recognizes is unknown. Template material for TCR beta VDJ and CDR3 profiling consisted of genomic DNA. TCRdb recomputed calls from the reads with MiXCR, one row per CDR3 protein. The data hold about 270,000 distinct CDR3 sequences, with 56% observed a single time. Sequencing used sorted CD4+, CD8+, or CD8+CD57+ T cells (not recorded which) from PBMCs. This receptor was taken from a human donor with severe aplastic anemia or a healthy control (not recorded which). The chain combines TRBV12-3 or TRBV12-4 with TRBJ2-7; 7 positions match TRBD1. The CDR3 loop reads CASSLRDSQTYEQYF. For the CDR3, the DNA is TGTGCCAGCAGTTTAAGGGACAGCCAAACCTACGAGCAGTACTTC.